This is a list of T cell receptor beta chains from one sample in a study of regulatory T cells in long-lasting Graves disease. Each CDR3 protein gets one entry after TCRdb re-called the multiplex PCR reads with MiXCR. The repertoire has 650,000 to 700,000 distinct CDR3 sequences, 25% to 35% of them found once; the top ten carry 40% to 50%. The sample in question was peripheral blood mononuclear cells (PBMCs), obtained when the disease was refractory, from a patient treated with antithyroid drugs. Receptors were obtained from a female donor with Graves disease. CDR3s include the opening cysteine and the closing phenylalanine or tryptophan. D genes are given only for firm matches. For some rows the clone size is stated as once, few or many, or as a class when expanded; others skip it.

V,size,D,J,CDR3,DNA
TRBV7-8,.,.,TRBJ1-5,CASSLVRADSNQPQHF,TGTGCCAGCAGCTTAGTTAGGGCGGATAGCAATCAGCCCCAGCATTTT
TRBV10-3,.,TRBD2,TRBJ2-5,CAISETSALAGVGETQYF,TGTGCCATCAGTGAGACCTCAGCCCTAGCGGGAGTAGGAGAGACCCAGTACTTC
TRBV6-1,many,TRBD2,TRBJ2-5,CAAWTSGRGETQYF,TGTGCCGCGTGGACTAGCGGGAGGGGTGAGACCCAGTACTTC
TRBV10-3,.,.,TRBJ1-1,CAISESRGEAFF,TGTGCCATCAGTGAGTCTCGGGGAGAAGCTTTCTTT
TRBV20-1,.,.,TRBJ1-2,CSARDGSSYGYTF,TGCAGTGCTAGAGACGGTTCTTCCTATGGCTACACCTTC
TRBV5-1,few,.,TRBJ2-4,CASSLGDSLLGKNIQYF,TGCGCCAGCAGTTTGGGGGATTCACTACTTGGCAAAAACATTCAGTACTTC
TRBV28,.,.,TRBJ2-7,CASSFERELAEQYF,TGTGCCAGCAGTTTTGAACGGGAGTTGGCCGAGCAGTACTTC
TRBV15,.,.,TRBJ2-7,CATSRDGAYEQYF,TGTGCCACCAGCAGGGACGGAGCTTACGAGCAGTACTTC
TRBV27,few,.,TRBJ1-5,CASSQRGVVNNQPQHF,TGTGCCAGCAGTCAAAGGGGGGTCGTGAACAATCAGCCCCAGCATTTT
TRBV29-1,few,.,TRBJ1-3,CSVIKGPDSGNTIYF,TGCAGCGTTATAAAAGGGCCCGACTCTGGAAACACCATATATTTT
TRBV9,.,.,TRBJ1-1,CASSVDWGMNTEAFF,TGTGCCAGCAGCGTAGATTGGGGCATGAACACTGAAGCTTTCTTT
TRBV27,many,TRBD1,TRBJ2-7,CASSFWTGYEQYF,TGTGCCAGCAGTTTCTGGACAGGGTACGAGCAGTACTTC
TRBV28,few,TRBD1,TRBJ1-1,CASSLGTGLAFF,TGTGCCAGCAGTTTAGGGACAGGGCTAGCTTTCTTT
TRBV10-3,few,.,TRBJ1-1,CAISGRGGTNTEAFF,TGTGCCATCAGTGGGCGTGGGGGAACGAACACTGAAGCTTTCTTT
TRBV7-2,.,TRBD2,TRBJ2-7,CASSLWGLAGEWGEQYF,TGTGCCAGCAGCTTATGGGGACTAGCGGGAGAGTGGGGCGAGCAGTACTTC
TRBV9,.,.,TRBJ1-1,CASSEGRVGTEAFF,TGTGCCAGCAGCGAGGGGCGGGTTGGCACTGAAGCTTTCTTT
TRBV6-5,few,.,TRBJ1-2,CASSYSQGSGGYTF,TGTGCCAGCAGTTACTCCCAAGGGAGCGGGGGCTACACCTTC
TRBV7-2,once,TRBD1,TRBJ1-2,CASSQTGVPGAGYTF,TGTGCCAGCAGTCAAACAGGGGTCCCGGGGGCTGGCTACACCTTC
TRBV9,.,.,TRBJ2-7,CASSRGGTHEQYF,TGTGCCAGCAGCCGGGGCGGGACCCACGAGCAGTACTTC
TRBV19,.,.,TRBJ2-5,CASSIDQGLGETQYF,TGTGCCAGTAGTATAGATCAGGGGCTGGGAGAGACCCAGTACTTC
TRBV12-5,few,.,TRBJ1-1,CASGLGTGGRWDTEAFF,TGTGCTAGTGGTTTGGGCACGGGGGGCCGATGGGACACTGAAGCTTTCTTT
TRBV5-1,.,.,TRBJ1-4,CASKREGSKDEKLFF,TGCGCCAGCAAGAGGGAAGGATCGAAGGATGAAAAACTGTTTTTT
TRBV5-1,.,.,TRBJ2-1,CASSLGPTNEQFF,TGCGCCAGCAGCTTGGGACCGACCAATGAGCAGTTCTTC
TRBV27,few,.,TRBJ1-3,CASRSGNLGRNTIYF,TGTGCCAGCAGAAGTGGAAATCTCGGCAGAAACACCATATATTTT
TRBV7-2,.,.,TRBJ2-7,CASSLSGGPGLRLGDF,TGTGCCAGCAGCTTAAGTGGCGGGCCGGGTCTACGCCTGGGGGACTTC
TRBV20-1,.,.,TRBJ1-5,CSAMTPLPGNQPQHF,TGCAGTGCTATGACGCCCTTACCCGGCAATCAGCCCCAGCATTTT
TRBV6-2/TRBV6-3,.,.,TRBJ2-7,CASSNTAGYEQYF,TGTGCCAGCAGCAATACCGCCGGCTACGAGCAGTACTTC
TRBV6-2/TRBV6-3,many,.,TRBJ2-5,CASSYVGETQYF,TGTGCCAGCAGCTACGTAGGGGAGACCCAGTACTTC
TRBV5-5,.,.,TRBJ1-1,CASFTGSGNTEAFF,TGTGCCAGTTTCACGGGATCCGGTAATACTGAAGCTTTCTTT
TRBV27,.,TRBD2,TRBJ2-1,CASSSLAGGYNEQFF,TGTGCCAGCAGTTCCTTGGCGGGAGGCTACAATGAGCAGTTCTTC
TRBV12-3/TRBV12-4,many,.,TRBJ2-3,CASTRDTTTDTQYF,TGTGCCAGCACCCGGGACACCACCACAGATACGCAGTATTTT
TRBV6-5,few,TRBD1,TRBJ1-1,CASSYPMDRGGTEAFF,TGTGCCAGCAGTTACCCCATGGACAGGGGGGGTACTGAAGCTTTCTTT
TRBV5-1,.,TRBD1,TRBJ2-6,CASSPAGTASSGANVLTF,TGCGCCAGCAGCCCGGCCGGGACAGCCTCCTCTGGGGCCAACGTCCTGACTTTC
TRBV6-1,few,TRBD1,TRBJ1-1,CASSEGTGGNTEAFF,TGTGCCAGCAGTGAGGGGACAGGGGGAAACACTGAAGCTTTCTTT
TRBV28,.,TRBD2,TRBJ2-7,CATLPRLADYEQYF,TGTGCCACCCTTCCGCGGCTAGCGGACTACGAGCAGTACTTC
TRBV29-1,.,TRBD1,TRBJ1-3,CSAALDPLQGKLSNTIYF,TGCAGCGCCGCCTTAGACCCGTTACAGGGGAAGTTATCAAACACCATATATTTT
TRBV30,few,TRBD2,TRBJ2-7,CAWTPGTSGSYEQYF,TGTGCCTGGACTCCCGGGACTAGCGGATCCTACGAGCAGTACTTC
TRBV27,.,.,TRBJ2-7,CASSFSGYYEQYF,TGTGCCAGCAGCTTTTCCGGTTACTACGAGCAGTACTTC
TRBV27,many,TRBD1,TRBJ2-7,CASSYRDSYEQYF,TGTGCCAGCAGTTACCGGGACAGCTACGAGCAGTACTTC
TRBV3-1,.,TRBD1,TRBJ1-1,CASSAKGQGVEAFF,TGTGCCAGCAGCGCGAAGGGACAGGGGGTTGAAGCTTTCTTT
TRBV12-3/TRBV12-4,.,TRBD1,TRBJ1-2,CASSNPTGLNYGYTF,TGTGCCAGCAGTAATCCGACAGGGTTGAACTATGGCTACACCTTC
TRBV2,.,.,TRBJ1-5,CASKALVNQPQHF,TGTGCCAGCAAGGCACTAGTCAATCAGCCCCAGCATTTT
TRBV7-9,.,.,TRBJ1-5,CASSVDGRGNQPQHF,TGTGCCAGCAGCGTAGACGGGAGGGGCAATCAGCCCCAGCATTTT
TRBV7-9,few,.,TRBJ1-2,CASSFHLGDYGYTF,TGTGCCAGCAGCTTTCACCTGGGGGACTATGGCTACACCTTC
TRBV9,many,.,TRBJ1-1,CASSVAWGENTEAFF,TGTGCCAGCAGCGTAGCTTGGGGAGAGAACACTGAAGCTTTCTTT
TRBV12-3/TRBV12-4,many,TRBD1,TRBJ1-2,CASSTQDRGGYTF,TGTGCCAGCTCAACTCAGGACAGGGGCGGCTACACCTTC
TRBV6-5,few,.,TRBJ1-1,CASSYEGLTEAFF,TGTGCCAGCAGTTACGAAGGACTCACTGAAGCTTTCTTT
TRBV3-1,.,.,TRBJ1-1,CASSPQGLTPEAFF,TGTGCCAGCAGTCCCCAGGGTTTAACGCCTGAAGCTTTCTTT
TRBV6-1,many,.,TRBJ1-1,CASMGGWNTEAFF,TGTGCCAGCATGGGGGGCTGGAACACTGAAGCTTTCTTT
TRBV4-1,.,.,TRBJ1-6,CASSPVGQGNSPLHF,TGCGCCAGCAGTCCTGTTGGGCAGGGTAATTCACCCCTCCACTTT
TRBV10-3,few,.,TRBJ2-7,CAISESLYKGPYEQYF,TGTGCCATCAGTGAGTCATTGTACAAGGGCCCCTACGAGCAGTACTTC
TRBV29-1,few,.,TRBJ1-1,CSVESGAEAFF,TGCAGCGTTGAATCCGGGGCTGAAGCTTTCTTT
TRBV6-1,.,TRBD2,TRBJ2-1,CASSVPGLAGVGLDNEQFF,TGTGCCAGCAGCGTCCCGGGACTAGCGGGAGTAGGGCTCGACAATGAGCAGTTCTTC
TRBV5-1,many,.,TRBJ1-1,CASSLGSSNTEAFF,TGCGCCAGCAGCTTAGGCAGCTCGAACACTGAAGCTTTCTTT
TRBV29-1,.,TRBD1,TRBJ1-4,CSSRTGQGEKLFF,TGCAGCTCACGGACAGGGCAGGGTGAAAAACTGTTTTTT
TRBV3-1,.,.,TRBJ1-5,CASSKDADSNQPQHF,TGTGCCAGCAGCAAAGACGCAGATAGCAATCAGCCCCAGCATTTT
TRBV5-1,.,TRBD1,TRBJ2-7,CASSFGDRGMREQYF,TGCGCCAGCAGCTTTGGAGACAGGGGAATGCGAGAGCAGTACTTC
TRBV2,few,TRBD2,TRBJ2-2,CASRASGSIGELFF,TGTGCCAGCAGGGCTAGCGGGAGCATCGGGGAGCTGTTTTTT
TRBV27,few,.,TRBJ2-5,CASSFLAVEGPKETQYF,TGTGCCAGCAGTTTCTTGGCGGTGGAGGGACCAAAAGAGACCCAGTACTTC